Shown below are 9 T cell receptor beta chains from a single sample sequenced in a study of blood T cells in healthy people across ages (dated by TCRdb to between 2015 and 2016). Receptor amplification or capture employed 5' RACE. Instrument used: Illumina HiSeq 2500. A second PCR of roughly 6 to 12 cycles was performed with a sample-barcoded 5' primer and a J-beta primer mix. TCRdb's own reprocessing of the public reads used fastp at Q25 and MiXCR and kept productive beta chains. Identical CDR3 proteins give one entry, which carries the most common genes and DNA. This sample holds approximately 810,000 distinct CDR3 sequences; 25% to 35% were observed only once. The ten largest clones add up to 15% to 20% of the sample. Sequencing input: blood. The receptor set was obtained from a woman of 80 years or more in good health.

This sequence joins TRBV7-3 and TRBJ2-5, with 11 bases identical to TRBD2. The J call may not be correct, given that the DNA end is closer to TRBJ2-7. The CDR3 contains 15 residues. CDR1 is SGHTA, CDR2 FQGTGA, per germline. The CDR3 spells CASSPGLAGTYEQYF. CDR3 DNA: TGTGCCAGCAGCCCAGGACTAGCGGGCACCTACGAGCAGTACTTC.

This clonotype has more than one count but fewer than ten. A junction boundary mismatches the germline segment, possibly from a read error. This chain connects TRBV25-1 to TRBJ1-5; unclear D gene. The CDR3 has 15 residues. The germline gives CDR1 MGHDK, CDR2 SYGVNS. Here the CDR3 reads CASSESPTSHQPQHF. The CDR3 nucleotides are TGTGCCAGCAGTGAATCTCCCACTAGCCATCAGCCCCAGCATTTT.

This clonotype was detected ten times or more. This chain connects TRBV4-3 to TRBJ2-1, with TRBD2 as a possible D gene (5 bases). V was cut by 1 base and J by 2 bases, with 9 bases left in between. From germline, CDR1 is LGHNA and CDR2 YSLEER. The CDR3 runs to 15 residues. Here the CDR3 DNA reads TGCGCCAGCAGCCAAGGATTCGGGACCTACAATGAGCAGTTCTTC. This gives the protein CASSQGFGTYNEQFF.

This clonotype was observed at least ten times. This rearrangement joins TRBV12-3 or TRBV12-4 to TRBJ2-3; D gene ambiguous. Trimming took off 6 bases at V and 2 bases at J, with 12 bases between the two ends. The CDR3 has 14 residues. The CDR3 sequence: CASSRVGSTDTQYF. The CDR3 bases are TGTGCCAGCAGCCGAGTGGGGTCCACAGATACGCAGTATTTT.

This clonotype was found a few times. The chain recombines TRBV14 with TRBJ1-2; D remains ambiguous. There are 13 residues in the CDR3. In germline, CDR1 is SGHDN, CDR2 FVKESK. Trimming took off 1 base at V and 8 bases at J, with 11 bases between the two ends. The DNA of the CDR3 is TGTGCCAGCAGCCAAGTGCGAACTCGGGGCTACACCTTC. It codes for CASSQVRTRGYTF. Combining the CDR3 with reference TRBV14 and TRBJ1-2 gives the whole variable domain EAGVTQFPSHSVIEKGQTVTLRCDPISGHDNLYWYRRVMGKEIKFLLHFVKESKQDESGMPNNRFLAERTGGTYSTLKVQPAELEDSGVYFCASSQVRTRGYTFGSGTRLTVV.

About this clonotype: A read error is possible here, since a much larger clone lies one base away. Here the CDR3 DNA reads TGTGCCAGCCGACTAGGGGGTTTGGGGAAGACCCAGTACTTC. The encoded protein is CASRLGGLGKTQYF. The rearrangement links TRBV12-3 or TRBV12-4 to TRBJ2-5; possibly TRBD1 or TRBD2 for D (6 bases each). This CDR3 region has 14 residues. V lost 8 bases and J lost 6, with 19 bases in between.

This clonotype appeared many times. The chain couples TRBV27 to TRBJ2-1, with D perhaps TRBD1 (5 bases). The CDR3 has 15 residues. Germline values: CDR1 MNHEY, CDR2 SMNVEV (reference sequence). Between the trimmed V and J ends, which lost 0 bases and 13 bases, there was a span of 19 bases. CDR3 DNA: TGTGCCAGCAGTTTATCATTATATGGGGCAGGGCTACAGTTCTTC. It translates to CASSLSLYGAGLQFF.

The CDR3 region has the DNA TGTGCCAGCAGCGGCCCGGGGGAGAGTGAGCAGTTCTTC. This gives the protein CASSGPGESEQFF. This chain uses TRBV5-5 with TRBJ2-1; D is possibly TRBD2 (6 bases). The CDR3 covers 13 residues. With 4 bases removed from V and 9 bases from J, the gap between germline ends came to 14 bases. Germline CDR1 is SGHKS and CDR2 is YYEKEE (reference sequence).

This clonotype showed up many times. The J gene is TRBJ2-7, the V gene TRBV7-2; D not certain. V was shortened by 1 base and J by 1 base, with 14 bases between the two germline ends. The CDR3 extends over 16 amino acids. CDR1 and CDR2 from the germline V gene are SGHTA and FQGNSA. CDR3 amino acids: CASSLEGPGRSYEQYF. In nucleotides, the CDR3 is TGTGCCAGCAGCTTAGAGGGCCCCGGTCGGTCCTACGAGCAGTACTTC.